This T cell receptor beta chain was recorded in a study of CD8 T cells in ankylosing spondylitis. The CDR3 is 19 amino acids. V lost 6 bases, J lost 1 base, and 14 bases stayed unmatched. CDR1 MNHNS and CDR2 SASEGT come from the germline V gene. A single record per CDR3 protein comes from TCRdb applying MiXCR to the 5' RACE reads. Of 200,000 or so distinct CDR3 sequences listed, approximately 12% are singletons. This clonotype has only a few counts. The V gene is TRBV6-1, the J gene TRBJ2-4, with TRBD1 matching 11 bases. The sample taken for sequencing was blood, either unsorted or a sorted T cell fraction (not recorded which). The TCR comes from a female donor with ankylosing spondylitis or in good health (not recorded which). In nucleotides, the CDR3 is TGTGCCAGCAGCCTCGAGGGGACAGGGGGGCCCCTCGCCAAAAACATTCAGTACTTC. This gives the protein CASSLEGTGGPLAKNIQYF.